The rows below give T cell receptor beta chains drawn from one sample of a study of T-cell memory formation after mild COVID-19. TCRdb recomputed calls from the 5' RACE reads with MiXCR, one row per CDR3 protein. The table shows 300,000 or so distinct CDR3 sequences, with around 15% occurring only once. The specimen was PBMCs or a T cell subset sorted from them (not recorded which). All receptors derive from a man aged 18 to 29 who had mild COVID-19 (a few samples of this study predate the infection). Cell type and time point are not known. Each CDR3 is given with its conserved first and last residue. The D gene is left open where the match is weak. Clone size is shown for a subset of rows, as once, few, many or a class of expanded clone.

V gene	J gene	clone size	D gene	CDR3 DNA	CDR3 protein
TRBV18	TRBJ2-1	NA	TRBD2	TGTGCCAGCTCACGGACTAGCGGGGGGGCGGATGAGCAGTTCTTC	CASSRTSGGADEQFF
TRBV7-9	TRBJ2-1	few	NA	TGTGCCAGCAGCCCCGGTCGACTTGAGCAGTTCTTC	CASSPGRLEQFF
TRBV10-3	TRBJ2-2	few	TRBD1	TGTGCCATCAGTGGACAGGGGACACACACAGCCGGGGAGCTGTTTTTT	CAISGQGTHTAGELFF
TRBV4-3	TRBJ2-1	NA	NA	TGCGCCAGCAGCCAAGACAGGGGACCTTCGGCAGGGAATGAGCAGTTCTTC	CASSQDRGPSAGNEQFF
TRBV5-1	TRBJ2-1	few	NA	TGCGCCAGCAGCTTGCGGTTTGAGCAGTTCTTC	CASSLRFEQFF
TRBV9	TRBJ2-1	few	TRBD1	TGTGCCAGCAGCGGGCCCCTGACAGGGCCGCAGTTCTTC	CASSGPLTGPQFF
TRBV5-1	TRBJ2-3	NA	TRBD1	TGCGCCAGCGGACTTCTACAGGGGCGCACAGATACGCAGTATTTT	CASGLLQGRTDTQYF
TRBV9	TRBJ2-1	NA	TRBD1	TGTGCCAGCACCCAAGACAGATCGGGACAGGGGGCCAATGAGCAGTTCTTC	CASTQDRSGQGANEQFF
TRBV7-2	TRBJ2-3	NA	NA	TGTGCCAGCAGCATCGGACAATCGCGCACAGATACGCAGTATTTT	CASSIGQSRTDTQYF
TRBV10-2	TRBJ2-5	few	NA	TGCGCCAGCAGCCCAAATGGGGAGACCCAGTACTTC	CASSPNGETQYF
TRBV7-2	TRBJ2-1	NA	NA	TGTGCCAGCAGTTCGGACAGTAGATACAATGAGCAGTTCTTC	CASSSDSRYNEQFF
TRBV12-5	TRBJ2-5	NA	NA	TGTGCTAGTGGTTTGGGTGGAAGCCAGTACTTC	CASGLGGSQYF
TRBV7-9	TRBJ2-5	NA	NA	TGTGCCAGCAGAACCGGGGAACCTCCGACCCAGTACTTC	CASRTGEPPTQYF
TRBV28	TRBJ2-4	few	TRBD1	TGTGCCAGCAGCCCAGAACAGGGGACAACAATAAACATTCAGTACTTC	CASSPEQGTTINIQYF
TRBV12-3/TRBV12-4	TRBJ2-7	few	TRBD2	TGTGCCAGCAGTCTGACTAGCGGGGCTCGCGAGCAGTACTTC	CASSLTSGAREQYF